This entry lists 12 T cell receptor beta chains sequenced from one sample in a study of shared clonotypes between healthy human individuals. Clones were read by immunoSEQ multiplex PCR, and TCRdb kept only the in-frame ones, dropping some. The sample has more than 2,000,000 clones; 90% to 95% are singletons. The sequenced sample consisted of naive CD4+ T cells from PBMCs. Subset noted: CD45RA+ positively selected. Receptor source: a man younger than 30 in good health. Some clones in this sample may be carry-over from other donors' samples.

The rearrangement links TRBV5-8 to TRBJ2-3; D possibly corresponds to TRBD2 (6 bases). The germline V and J ends were trimmed by 2 bases and 4 bases, with 11 bases remaining between them. CDR1 is SGHTS and CDR2 is YDEGEE in the germline V gene. The CDR3 is made up of 14 amino acids. The CDR3 sequence is CASSFGGLSDTQYF. The CDR3 coding sequence is TGTGCCAGCAGCTTCGGAGGGTTGTCAGATACGCAGTATTTT.

The V gene is TRBV6-5, the J gene TRBJ1-5, with D tentatively TRBD1 (6 bases). Germline assignment: CDR1 MNHEY and CDR2 SVGAGI. V was clipped by 5 bases and J by 0 bases, with 11 bases between them. The CDR3 contains 15 residues. This chain's CDR3 is CASSLKQGSNQPQHF. CDR3 nucleotide sequence: TGTGCCAGCAGTCTCAAACAGGGTAGCAATCAGCCCCAGCATTTT.

The CDR3 DNA reads as TGTGCCAGCAGTGAAGCGCCAACTTCTGGGCAGTACTTC. It codes for CASSEAPTSGQYF. The chain combines TRBV2 with TRBJ2-7, with D hard to call. CDR3 size: 13 residues. Trimming pared 0 bases from V and 9 bases from J, leaving 12 bases between. CDR1 and CDR2 from the germline V gene are SNHLY and FYNNEI.

The chain is built from TRBV6-4 and TRBJ2-1; 11 bases map to TRBD1. Germline V gene sequence: CDR1 MRHNA, CDR2 SNTAGT. V was clipped by 4 bases and J by 8 bases; unmatched bases: 7. The length of the CDR3 is 15 residues. CDR3 sequence: CASSVTGTGGHEQFF. CDR3 DNA sequence: TGTGCCAGCAGTGTGACCGGGACAGGGGGACATGAGCAGTTCTTC.

V and J are TRBV29-1 and TRBJ1-2; TRBD1 aligns across 10 bases. Looked up from germline, CDR1 is SQVTM and CDR2 is ANQGSEA. Germline trimming cut 7 bases from V and 8 bases from J; bases unmatched to any gene: 13. The CDR3 contains 14 residues. The CDR3 protein is CSGRSGQGFEGYTF. The CDR3 bases are TGCAGCGGCCGCTCGGGACAGGGGTTTGAAGGCTACACCTTC.

The chain is built from TRBV5-1 and TRBJ1-1, with TRBD1 as a possible D gene (6 bases). V was trimmed by 4 bases and J by 1 base, leaving 11 bases between them. Germline-derived CDR1 and CDR2 are SGHRS and YFSETQ. The CDR3 totals 14 residues. CDR3 nucleotide sequence: TGCGCCAGCAGCAAGGGGGGCCAGAACACTGAAGCTTTCTTT. It yields the protein CASSKGGQNTEAFF.

This chain links TRBV28 with TRBJ1-4; 10 positions agree with TRBD1. Germline loops: CDR1 MDHEN, CDR2 SYDVKM. The CDR3 loop spans 15 amino acids. The V and J ends lost 6 bases and 8 bases, in that order; junction bases with no gene match: 9. The CDR3 region is CASSPGTGVGEKLFF. The CDR3, as DNA: TGTGCCAGCAGCCCTGGGACAGGGGTGGGCGAAAAACTGTTTTTT.

CDR3 DNA sequence: TGCGCCAGCAGGGGACGGGCCAACACCGGGGAGCTGTTTTTT. Its protein is CASRGRANTGELFF. V is TRBV10-2 and J is TRBJ2-2; tentatively, D is TRBD1 or TRBD2 (5 bases each). Trimming took 6 bases from V and 2 from J, leaving 10 bases between them. In germline, CDR1 is WSHSY, CDR2 SAAADI. CDR3 length equals 14 residues.

This clone was seen only a few times. The rearrangement links TRBV28 to TRBJ1-1, with a weak D call TRBD1 (6 bases). Germline V CDR1 and CDR2: MDHEN, SYDVKM. The CDR3 length is 18 residues. Trimming pared 5 bases from V and 4 bases from J, leaving 26 bases between. The CDR3 is CASSTAGRGFYGGTEAFF. CDR3 nucleotide sequence: TGTGCCAGCAGTACAGCGGGCAGGGGATTCTATGGAGGCACTGAAGCTTTCTTT.

The rearrangement joins TRBV5-1 to TRBJ2-5; unclear D gene. The V gene lost 4 bases and the J gene lost 2 bases, with 15 bases spanning the gap. The V gene's germline CDR1 is SGHRS and CDR2 YFSETQ. The CDR3 is 15 amino acids. CDR3 coding DNA: TGCGCCAGCAGCCTGATTCTGACGGCGCAAGAGACCCAGTACTTC. Translated, it gives CASSLILTAQETQYF.

The V gene is TRBV28, the J gene TRBJ2-7; perhaps TRBD2 as D (7 bases). This CDR3 contains 15 residues. The germline CDR1 and CDR2 sequences are MDHEN and SYDVKM. V lost 6 bases and J 3 bases, leaving 18 bases between the germline ends. The DNA of the CDR3 is TGTGCCAGCAGACCCCATGCGGGGGCGGTCTACGAGCAGTACTTC. The encoded protein is CASRPHAGAVYEQYF.

The chain recombines TRBV30 with TRBJ2-3; 10 nucleotides match TRBD2. Germline lookup yields CDR1 GTSNPN and CDR2 SVGIG (reference sequence). The CDR3 extends over 16 amino acids. Trimming removed 0 bases from V and 1 base from J; junction bases left unmatched: 4. The DNA for the CDR3 is TGTGCCTGGAGTGTATTGGGGACTAGCGGCACAGATACGCAGTATTTT. It specifies CAWSVLGTSGTDTQYF.